The sample holds one count of the clone carrying this TCR beta chain. Authors' methods: Estimated nucleated cell counts came from reference gene primer amplification. Some clones are missing from TCRdb's copy, which holds only in-frame ones; the method was immunoSEQ multiplex PCR. V and J calls and clone size follow that table, whereas D and trimming were derived from the DNA. The data contain some 150,000 clones, about 86% of them singletons. The data belong to a study of blood T cell repertoires in COVID-19. Study-wide context: Whether acute or convalescent, the COVID-19 samples came from the United States, Italy and Spain. Sources were T cells, B-cell-depleted T cells, or PBMCs; the material itself was cDNA or gDNA.

CDR1 and CDR2 (germline): SGHRS, YFSETQ. Between the trimmed V and J ends, which lost 0 bases and 8 bases, there was a span of 9 bases. This CDR3 region has 13 residues. The rearrangement links TRBV5-1 to TRBJ2-1; the D is unclear. Material: peripheral blood. The source is a human donor in a cohort sampled during active COVID-19. The CDR3, as DNA: TGCGCCAGCAGCTTGGATCCACCGGATGAGCAGTTCTTC. It yields the protein CASSLDPPDEQFF.